This record concerns one T cell receptor (beta chain) sequence. Its target is unknown. This CDR3 spans 15 amino acids. V gave up 8 bases and J gave up 7 bases, with 18 bases separating them. Germline V lookup: CDR1 MGHDK, CDR2 SYGVNS. This record comes from a study of T-cell memory formation after mild COVID-19. Whole-study findings and limits: Contracting CD4+ clones sat mainly in CM and EM; CD8+ in EMRA.

Via MiXCR, TCRdb re-called the 5' RACE reads, giving one row per CDR3 protein. The repertoire consists of a few hundred thousand distinct CDR3 sequences, with around a fifth occurring once and the leading ten covering 21%. The chain uses TRBV25-1 and TRBJ1-6, with D perhaps TRBD1 (5 bases). Specimen: PBMCs or a T cell subset sorted from them (not recorded which). The source of this sequence is a man aged 18 to 29 who had mild COVID-19 (a few samples of this study predate the infection). Cell type and time point are not known. The CDR3 here is CASRRGRVVNSPLHF. The CDR3 DNA reads TGTGCCAGCCGACGGGGCAGGGTCGTAAATTCACCCCTCCACTTT.